The 29 T cell receptor beta chains below were found in one sample sequenced in a study of shared clonotypes between healthy human individuals. TCRdb's copy holds only in-frame clones and misses some; the assay was immunoSEQ multiplex PCR. The sample lists more than 2 million clones, approximately 96% seen once, with around 0.13% in the top ten. The sequencing input was naive CD4+ T cells sorted from blood. Noted subset: CD45RA+ positively selected. Source of these receptors: a man aged 18 to 29 in good health.

The V call is TRBV2, the J call TRBJ2-1; 9 bases line up with TRBD2. Germline V gene sequence: CDR1 SNHLY, CDR2 FYNNEI. The V gene end was trimmed by 1 base and the J gene end by 6 bases; junction bases not matched to a gene: 7. The CDR3 has 16 amino acids. The CDR3 region is CASSEVGSGGLNEQFF. CDR3 DNA: TGTGCCAGCAGTGAAGTGGGTAGCGGGGGCCTCAATGAGCAGTTCTTC.

The genes are TRBV2 and TRBJ2-5, with 8 bases identical to TRBD2. Germline V lookup: CDR1 SNHLY, CDR2 FYNNEI. The ends lost 7 bases at V and 4 bases at J; junction bases unmatched: 5. CDR3 length: 13 amino acids. CDR3 region: CASKRENGETQYF. The CDR3 DNA reads TGTGCCAGCAAGCGGGAGAATGGAGAGACCCAGTACTTC.

The rearrangement links TRBV19 to TRBJ2-7; D is unclear. Germline V gene data show CDR1 as LNHDA and CDR2 as SQIVND (reference sequence). This CDR3 is built from 14 residues. The V end was cut by 5 bases, the J end by 5 bases, with 16 bases between. The CDR3 loop is CASSDRPNSNEQYF. The CDR3 DNA reads as TGTGCCAGTAGTGACCGACCTAATTCCAACGAGCAGTACTTC.

This chain uses TRBV30 with TRBJ1-1, with 12 bases aligning to TRBD1. Germline V gives CDR1 GTSNPN, CDR2 SVGIG (reference sequence). This CDR3 spans 17 amino acids. V gave up 3 bases and J gave up 4 bases; unmatched junction bases: 12. The CDR3 sequence: CAWRSGTGGTASTEAFF. The CDR3, as DNA: TGTGCCTGGAGATCCGGGACAGGGGGCACGGCGAGCACTGAAGCTTTCTTT.

The CDR3 spells CASGHRGQEGTEAFF. CDR3 in DNA: TGTGCCAGCGGTCATCGGGGACAGGAGGGCACTGAAGCTTTCTTT. The chain is built from TRBV27 and TRBJ1-1; 8 bases are shared with TRBD1. Germline CDR1 reads MNHEY; CDR2 reads SMNVEV (reference sequence). This CDR3 is 15 amino acids long. Trimming took 8 bases from V and 4 from J; bases not matched to a gene: 12.

This chain connects TRBV5-1 to TRBJ1-2; D not resolved. The V gene's germline CDR1 is SGHRS and CDR2 YFSETQ. This CDR3 spans 13 amino acids. Trimming removed 2 bases at V and 2 bases at J, with 7 bases between. In nucleotides, the CDR3 is TGCGCCAGCAGCTTCGGGCCAAACTATGGCTACACCTTC. This codes for CASSFGPNYGYTF.

The chain combines TRBV19 with TRBJ2-1; D tentatively fits TRBD1 or TRBD2 (5 bases each). CDR1 and CDR2 (germline): LNHDA, SQIVND (reference sequence). The CDR3 is 16 amino acids. Trimming pared 8 bases from V and 1 base from J, leaving 18 bases between. The CDR3 sequence is CASGFSGRPSYNEQFF. The CDR3, as DNA: TGTGCCAGTGGATTTTCGGGACGCCCTTCCTACAATGAGCAGTTCTTC.

About this clone itself: This specimen includes other DNA sequences encoding the same CDR3. The chain recombines TRBV7-2 with TRBJ1-5; D perhaps matches TRBD1 (5 bases). Germline-derived CDR1 and CDR2 are SGHTA and FQGNSA. The CDR3 has 14 residues. Trimming stripped 4 bases from V and 4 bases from J, with 11 bases between. The CDR3 loop reads CASSSTGGNQPQHF. CDR3 bases: TGTGCCAGCAGCTCAACAGGAGGGAATCAGCCCCAGCATTTT.

This chain joins TRBV7-2 and TRBJ1-2; D is perhaps TRBD1 (5 bases). V was trimmed by 1 base and J by 0 bases, leaving 12 bases between them. Per the germline V gene, CDR1 is SGHTA and CDR2 is FQGNSA. The CDR3 has 16 amino acids. The CDR3 nucleotides are TGTGCCAGCAGCTTAGTTGGCGGGGGAGCTAACTATGGCTACACCTTC. Residues: CASSLVGGGANYGYTF.

This clone was seen just once. V is TRBV5-6 and J is TRBJ2-2; 9 bases are a match to TRBD2. The junction had 9 bases not matched to a gene; V was cut back by 2 bases and J by 7 bases. The length of the CDR3 is 16 residues. Germline loops: CDR1 SGHDT, CDR2 YYEEEE. The CDR3 nucleotides are TGTGCCAGCAGCTTACCGGGACTAGCTCCCGTCGGGGAGCTGTTTTTT. Translation gives CASSLPGLAPVGELFF.

This clone has just one count. This rearrangement joins TRBV7-8 to TRBJ1-4; D not resolved. Germline CDR1 and CDR2: SGHVS and FQNEAQ. The V end was cut by 1 base, the J end by 0 bases, with 6 bases between. There are 15 residues in the CDR3. CDR3 region: CASSLEGTTNEKLFF. CDR3 DNA: TGTGCCAGCAGCTTAGAAGGGACAACTAATGAAAAACTGTTTTTT.

V and J are TRBV28 and TRBJ2-7, with a possible D match to TRBD1 (5 bases). This CDR3 is built from 12 residues. V lost 6 bases to trimming and J lost 6 bases, with 12 bases between them. Germline values: CDR1 MDHEN, CDR2 SYDVKM. The CDR3 DNA reads as TGTGCCAGCAGCCAGCAGGGTACCGAGCAGTACTTC. Residues: CASSQQGTEQYF.

J is TRBJ2-7 and V is TRBV18; D possibly corresponds to TRBD1 (5 bases). Germline V lookup: CDR1 KGHSH, CDR2 LQKENI. The CDR3 has 15 residues. V gave up 2 bases and J gave up 0 bases, with 11 bases separating them. In nucleotides, the CDR3 is TGTGCCAGCTCACCAATTGCGACAGCCTCCTACGAGCAGTACTTC. Translation: CASSPIATASYEQYF.

In the case of this clone: The same CDR3 is also encoded by other DNA sequences in this sample. The rearrangement links TRBV10-3 to TRBJ1-2, with D uncertain. The CDR3 length is 13 residues. With 4 bases removed from V and 4 bases from J, the gap between germline ends came to 10 bases. Per the germline V gene, CDR1 is ENHRY and CDR2 is SYGVKD. Written as DNA, the CDR3 is TGTGCCATCAGTGGTGGACCAGGCTATGGCTACACCTTC. It codes for CAISGGPGYGYTF.

This chain uses TRBV5-5 with TRBJ1-1; 9 bases line up with TRBD1. The CDR3 is made up of 15 amino acids. Looked up from germline, CDR1 is SGHKS and CDR2 is YYEKEE (reference sequence). Losses at the gene ends were 4 bases for V and 1 base for J; bases not matched to a gene: 5. The CDR3 spells CASSPGQGWNTEAFF. CDR3 nucleotides: TGTGCCAGCAGCCCGGGACAGGGTTGGAACACTGAAGCTTTCTTT.

This sequence joins TRBV6-6 and TRBJ1-1; D not resolved. The CDR3 loop spans 14 amino acids. The germline V and J ends were trimmed by 4 bases and 7 bases, with 16 bases remaining between them. CDR1 is MNHNY, CDR2 SVGAGI, per germline (reference sequence). The CDR3 DNA sequence: TGTGCCAGCAGTTTGGGTGGGCGGGTGAGTGAAGCTTTCTTT. Residues: CASSLGGRVSEAFF.

The chain recombines TRBV19 with TRBJ2-1; TRBD1 agrees at 10 bases. J was trimmed by 12 bases and V by 6 bases; bases with no gene match: 14. CDR3 size: 15 residues. CDR1 is LNHDA, CDR2 SQIVND, per germline (reference sequence). The CDR3 DNA sequence: TGTGCCAGTAGCTCGACCGGGACAGGGGCCCTTGGGCAGTTCTTC. It encodes CASSSTGTGALGQFF.

In its sample, this clone was seen once. CDR3 region: CASTGSGPQHF. The CDR3 bases are TGTGCCAGTACGGGTAGTGGGCCCCAGCATTTT. The V and J genes are TRBV19 and TRBJ1-5; D not resolved. The CDR3 runs to 11 residues. V was clipped by 7 bases and J by 9 bases, with 10 bases between them. Germline V gene data show CDR1 as LNHDA and CDR2 as SQIVND (reference sequence).

This rearrangement joins TRBV11-2 to TRBJ2-1; D call uncertain. Per the germline V gene, CDR1 is SGHAT and CDR2 is FQNNGV. Trimming pared 0 bases from V and 0 bases from J, leaving 6 bases between. CDR3 length: 15 residues. CDR3 amino acids: CASSLDGLSYNEQFF. As DNA, the CDR3 is TGTGCCAGCAGCTTAGATGGGCTCTCCTACAATGAGCAGTTCTTC.

This rearrangement joins TRBV5-5 to TRBJ2-7; D unclear. CDR1 and CDR2 (germline): SGHKS, YYEKEE (reference sequence). This CDR3 contains 13 residues. V lost 4 bases and J 2 bases, leaving 10 bases between the germline ends. This chain's CDR3 is CASSPVSAYEQYF. As DNA, the CDR3 is TGTGCCAGCAGCCCAGTATCCGCCTACGAGCAGTACTTC.

J is TRBJ2-7 and V is TRBV28, with D uncertain. Germline V lookup: CDR1 MDHEN, CDR2 SYDVKM. V was clipped by 5 bases and J by 1 base, with 9 bases between them. The CDR3 is made up of 13 amino acids. CDR3 in amino acids: CASSRASSYEQYF. The CDR3 nucleotides read TGTGCCAGCAGTCGGGCCTCTTCCTACGAGCAGTACTTC.

The V and J genes are TRBV14 and TRBJ2-5, with TRBD2 matching 15 bases. Germline V gene sequence: CDR1 SGHDN, CDR2 FVKESK. The CDR3 has 15 amino acids. V trimming: 4 bases; J trimming: 3 bases; junction bases outside the gene matches: 0. CDR3 bases: TGTGCCAGCAGCCGGACTAGCGGGAGGGAAGAGACCCAGTACTTC. Amino acids: CASSRTSGREETQYF.

This rearrangement joins TRBV9 to TRBJ1-4; D might be TRBD1 (6 bases). Germline CDR1 is SGDLS and CDR2 is YYNGEE. The CDR3 consists of 14 residues. Trimming pared 2 bases from V and 4 bases from J, leaving 9 bases between. The DNA for the CDR3 is TGTGCCAGCAGCGTCCAGGGGTATAATGAAAAACTGTTTTTT. Residues: CASSVQGYNEKLFF.

V usage is TRBV11-2 and J usage is TRBJ1-6; the D gene is possibly TRBD1 (5 bases). CDR1 SGHAT and CDR2 FQNNGV come from the germline V gene. V lost 5 bases, J lost 8 bases, and 19 bases lay in between. The CDR3 runs to 16 residues. CDR3 amino acids: CASSTRTRVDYSPLHF. DNA of the CDR3: TGTGCCAGCAGCACCCGGACACGGGTTGACTATTCACCCCTCCACTTT.

The chain uses TRBV6-6 and TRBJ2-3; 13 bases are shared with TRBD2. The CDR3 contains 16 residues. J was trimmed by 6 bases and V by 4 bases; bases with no gene match: 7. In germline, CDR1 is MNHNY, CDR2 SVGAGI (reference sequence). Here the CDR3 DNA reads TGTGCCAGCAGTTCGGGACTAGCGGGGTTGTGGGATACGCAGTATTTT. This codes for CASSSGLAGLWDTQYF.

This chain joins TRBV7-6 and TRBJ1-1; D not resolved. The CDR3 contains 14 residues. The V end lost 3 bases, the J end lost 0 bases, and 8 bases lay between the germline ends. The germline gives CDR1 SGHVS, CDR2 FNYEAQ. The CDR3 bases are TGTGCCAGCAGCTTGACAAGGATGAACACTGAAGCTTTCTTT. Its protein is CASSLTRMNTEAFF.

This rearrangement joins TRBV13 to TRBJ2-5, with 14 bases identical to TRBD2. CDR1 and CDR2 from the germline V gene are PRHDT and FYEKMQ (reference sequence). The CDR3 is 18 residues long. V was pared by 3 bases and J by 7 bases, with 13 bases of the junction left unmatched. The CDR3 sequence: CASSLSRLAGGPLPTQYF. The CDR3 DNA is TGTGCCAGCAGCTTGTCCCGACTAGCGGGAGGGCCGTTGCCGACCCAGTACTTC.

This chain connects TRBV30 to TRBJ1-5, with a tentative D call TRBD1 (5 bases). This CDR3 contains 14 residues. Germline V gives CDR1 GTSNPN, CDR2 SVGIG (reference sequence). V was clipped by 4 bases and J by 10 bases, with 20 bases between them. The CDR3 DNA is TGTGCCTGGATGGGGCCAGGTAAGTCAGGCCCCCAGCATTTT. It is translated as CAWMGPGKSGPQHF.

The genes are TRBV28 and TRBJ1-2; D perhaps matches TRBD1 (6 bases). V shed 2 bases and J shed 5 bases, with 12 bases lying between them. The CDR3 length is 14 residues. CDR1 and CDR2 (germline): MDHEN, SYDVKM. Here the CDR3 DNA reads TGTGCCAGCAGTTTAAAAGGGGGACTGTATGGCTACACCTTC. As protein: CASSLKGGLYGYTF.